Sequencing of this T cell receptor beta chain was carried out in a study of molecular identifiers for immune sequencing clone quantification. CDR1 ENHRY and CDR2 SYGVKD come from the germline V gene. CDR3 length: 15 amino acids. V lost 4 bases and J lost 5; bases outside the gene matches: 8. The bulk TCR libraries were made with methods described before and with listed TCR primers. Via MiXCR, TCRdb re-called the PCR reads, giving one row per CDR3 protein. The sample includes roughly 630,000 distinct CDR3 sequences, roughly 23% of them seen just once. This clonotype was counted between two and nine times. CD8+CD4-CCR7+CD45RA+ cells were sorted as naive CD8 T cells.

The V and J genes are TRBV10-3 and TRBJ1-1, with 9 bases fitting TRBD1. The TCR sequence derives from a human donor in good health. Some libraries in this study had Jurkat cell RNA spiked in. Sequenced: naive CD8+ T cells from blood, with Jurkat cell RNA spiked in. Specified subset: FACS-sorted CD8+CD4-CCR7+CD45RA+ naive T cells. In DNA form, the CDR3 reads TGTGCCATCAGTGTAACAGGGGGCGCTGGGACTGAAGCTTTCTTT. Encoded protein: CAISVTGGAGTEAFF.